The T cell receptor (beta chain) described here comes from a study of human T cells and chemical hapten exposure. Using its own MiXCR run on the RACE reads, TCRdb lists one record per CDR3 protein. Of roughly 200,000 distinct CDR3 sequences listed, about 25% are singletons. As for time point: patch test 3, about 24 weeks after DPC sensitization. Treatment denoted: therapeutic diphenylcyclopropenone sensitization with weekly scalp DPC. This CDR3 has 14 amino acids. V was clipped by 8 bases and J by 5 bases; unmatched bases: 10. The sequencing used whole blood, collected in connection with sensitization to the hapten diphenylcyclopropenone (DPC). This TCR derives from a woman in her thirties or forties with alopecia areata. Some clones in this sample may be carry-over from other donors' samples. The chain is built from TRBV12-3 or TRBV12-4 and TRBJ2-7; 9 nucleotides align to TRBD1. CDR3 nucleotide sequence: TGTGCCAGCGCCACAGGGACAGGGTTGAACGAGCAGTACTTC. It yields the protein CASATGTGLNEQYF.